The sequence of this T cell receptor beta chain was determined in a study of OX40 agonist ivuxolimab in advanced cancers. Whole-study context: The patients got ivuxolimab, which is an agonistic anti-OX40 (CD134) antibody.

Assay: immunoSEQ multiplex PCR; the TCRdb copy retains only in-frame clones and omits some. The table records 99,000 or so clones, 85% to 95% of them present only once. The CDR3 sequence is 14 residues long. Per germline, CDR1 MNHEY and CDR2 SVGAGI. V was shortened by 2 bases and J by 0 bases, with 2 bases between the two germline ends. The V and J genes are TRBV6-5 and TRBJ1-6; D gene ambiguous. This TCR was recovered from an adult with an advanced solid tumor such as melanoma, head and neck, liver or kidney cancer. This material consisted of CD4+ or CD8+ T cells sorted from blood, taken in a trial of the OX40 agonist ivuxolimab. CDR3 protein: CASSYTSYNSPLHF. The CDR3 DNA reads TGTGCCAGCAGTTACACCTCCTATAATTCACCCCTCCACTTT.